This passage covers 29 T cell receptor beta chains from one sample sequenced in a study of T-cell reconstitution after alpha-beta-depleted transplantation in children. Unique molecular identifiers were incorporated into the prepared TCRbeta library. One entry per CDR3 protein results from TCRdb running MiXCR on the PCR reads. Of 700,000 to 850,000 distinct CDR3 sequences listed, roughly 15% are singletons. The sequences come from PBMCs, mostly from graft donor cells, collected 360 days after TCRalphabeta/CD19-depleted stem cell transplant. Receptor source: a male patient younger than 18 who had a stem cell transplant for acute lymphoblastic leukemia, so the T cells may come from the graft donor.

This clonotype appeared many times. The chain uses TRBV4-2 and TRBJ2-7; tentatively, D is TRBD2 (5 bases). The germline V gene has CDR1 LGHNA and CDR2 YNFKEQ. Trimming took off 0 bases at V and 6 bases at J, with 15 bases between the two ends. The CDR3 length is 15 residues. CDR3 DNA: TGTGCCAGCAGCCAAGATTCACGGGAAACGCGCGAGCAGTACTTC. Translation gives CASSQDSRETREQYF.

With regard to this clonotype: A read error may account for a junction end that differs from germline. The chain has TRBV12-3 or TRBV12-4 and TRBJ2-1; the match to TRBD2 covers 11 bases. The CDR3 length is 18 residues. This chain's CDR3 is CACSWDPGLADSYNEQFF. The CDR3 DNA reads as TGTGCCTGCAGTTGGGATCCGGGACTAGCGGACTCCTACAATGAGCAGTTCTTC.

This chain uses TRBV29-1 with TRBJ2-7; 8 nucleotides agree with TRBD1. From germline, CDR1 is SQVTM and CDR2 ANQGSEA. The CDR3 is 15 amino acids. Unmatched junction bases numbered 6, after V lost 0 bases and J lost 2 bases. CDR3: CSVEDLQGATYEQYF. Here the CDR3 DNA reads TGCAGCGTTGAAGATCTGCAGGGGGCTACCTACGAGCAGTACTTC.

This chain links TRBV18 with TRBJ2-7; the D gene is possibly TRBD1 (5 bases). Germline lookup yields CDR1 KGHSH and CDR2 LQKENI. The V gene lost 3 bases and the J gene lost 1 base, with 16 bases spanning the gap. CDR3 length equals 16 residues. Written as DNA, the CDR3 is TGTGCCAGCTCACCGTCCATTTTCGGACAATCCTACGAGCAGTACTTC. It is translated as CASSPSIFGQSYEQYF.

This chain links TRBV20-1 with TRBJ2-1; D ambiguous. The germline V and J ends were trimmed by 3 bases and 10 bases, with 10 bases remaining between them. The CDR3 length is 11 residues. The germline V gene has CDR1 DFQATT and CDR2 SNEGSKA (reference sequence). The CDR3 nucleotides are TGCAGTGCTAGGCTATGGAAAGAGCAGTTCTTC. Residues: CSARLWKEQFF.

V gene TRBV2 combines with J gene TRBJ2-5; D may match TRBD1 or TRBD2 (7 bases each). The CDR3 has 16 amino acids. The germline gives CDR1 SNHLY, CDR2 FYNNEI. V lost 6 bases, J lost 1 base, and 18 bases lay in between. The CDR3 DNA sequence: TGTGCCAGCAGCGGGGGGCTCGGGACAGCCCAAGAGACCCAGTACTTC. This gives the protein CASSGGLGTAQETQYF.

The chain uses TRBV30 and TRBJ2-7; 7 bases match TRBD2. This CDR3 region has 14 residues. Germline V gene data show CDR1 as GTSNPN and CDR2 as SVGIG (reference sequence). V shed 4 bases and J 5 bases; nucleotides not matched to a gene: 11. CDR3 sequence: CAWTPAGVRDEQYF. The CDR3 nucleotides read TGTGCCTGGACCCCGGCGGGGGTCCGGGACGAGCAGTACTTC.

This clonotype has ten or more counts. J is TRBJ2-5 and V is TRBV5-6; no reliable D call. The germline V gene has CDR1 SGHDT and CDR2 YYEEEE. Trimming took off 0 bases at V and 4 bases at J, with 4 bases between the two ends. CDR3 length equals 12 residues. CDR3 protein: CASSLVPETQYF. Written as DNA, the CDR3 is TGTGCCAGCAGCTTGGTACCAGAGACCCAGTACTTC.

This sequence joins TRBV11-2 and TRBJ1-3; weak D call: TRBD1 (5 bases). Germline lookup yields CDR1 SGHAT and CDR2 FQNNGV. The CDR3 loop spans 18 amino acids. Trimming took 0 bases from V and 0 from J, leaving 15 bases between them. CDR3: CASSLDRDRGPSGNTIYF. The DNA of the CDR3 is TGTGCCAGCAGCTTAGATAGGGACCGAGGACCCTCTGGAAACACCATATATTTT.

In nucleotides, the CDR3 is TGCGCCAGCAGCCTCCCGAGACGGAAACCTGATGGTGAGCAGTTCTTC. Amino acid sequence: CASSLPRRKPDGEQFF. J is TRBJ2-1 and V is TRBV4-1; D call uncertain. CDR1 MGHRA and CDR2 YSYEKL come from the germline V gene. The V end lost 4 bases, the J end lost 9 bases, and 22 bases lay between the germline ends. The CDR3 is 16 residues long.

This clonotype has a handful of counts. The chain uses TRBV7-3 and TRBJ2-1; TRBD2 is a possible D gene (6 bases). V was trimmed by 2 bases and J by 5 bases, leaving 10 bases between them. Germline CDR1 and CDR2: SGHTA and FQGTGA. This CDR3 is built from 14 residues. The CDR3 sequence is CASSLEWGDNEQFF. The CDR3 DNA sequence: TGTGCCAGCAGCTTAGAGTGGGGGGACAATGAGCAGTTCTTC.

The chain has TRBV27 and TRBJ2-5; TRBD2 matches 7 bases. This CDR3 is 18 amino acids long. The germline V gene encodes CDR1 MNHEY and CDR2 SMNVEV (reference sequence). Trimming took 5 bases from V and 2 from J; bases not matched to a gene: 17. The DNA for the CDR3 is TGTGCCAGCAGTCCCCGAGTAGCGGGTAACGGCGCTCAAGAGACCCAGTACTTC. It yields the protein CASSPRVAGNGAQETQYF.

This clonotype occurred many times. The V gene is TRBV28, the J gene TRBJ1-1; 8 nucleotides match TRBD1. V trimming: 6 bases; J trimming: 1 base; junction bases outside the gene matches: 19. There are 19 residues in the CDR3. From germline, CDR1 is MDHEN and CDR2 SYDVKM. CDR3 sequence reads: CASSPSDTGTGRANTEAFF. CDR3 coding DNA: TGTGCCAGCAGCCCGTCCGATACCGGGACAGGAAGAGCGAACACTGAAGCTTTCTTT. Based on the CDR3 plus reference TRBV28 and TRBJ1-1, the full variable domain is DVKVTQSSRYLVKRTGEKVFLECVQDMDHENMFWYRQDPGLGLRLIYFSYDVKMKEKGDIPEGYSVSREKKERFSLILESASTNQTSMYLCASSPSDTGTGRANTEAFFGQGTRLTVV.

There are a few counts of this clonotype. CDR3 in amino acids: CAITGDPLGNEQFF. CDR3 coding DNA: TGTGCCATCACTGGGGACCCCCTCGGCAATGAGCAGTTCTTC. The chain links TRBV10-3 to TRBJ2-1, with D perhaps assigned TRBD1 or TRBD2 (5 bases each). The CDR3 sequence is 14 residues long. Germline V gene sequence: CDR1 ENHRY, CDR2 SYGVKD. With 7 bases removed from V and 6 bases from J, the gap between germline ends came to 16 bases.

This rearrangement joins TRBV27 to TRBJ2-5; 8 nucleotides line up with TRBD1. The CDR3 is 16 amino acids. The V segment lost 5 bases and the J segment 5 bases; nucleotides outside the gene matches: 13. From germline, CDR1 is MNHEY and CDR2 SMNVEV (reference sequence). CDR3 protein: CASSLLGQGVRETQYF. The CDR3 bases are TGTGCCAGCAGTCTTCTAGGACAGGGAGTAAGGGAGACCCAGTACTTC.

This clonotype was observed a handful of times. The chain combines TRBV12-3 or TRBV12-4 with TRBJ1-3; D is possibly TRBD1 (5 bases). Trimming stripped 6 bases from V and 1 base from J, with 10 bases between. The CDR3 runs 14 residues. CDR3 sequence (DNA): TGTGCCAGCAGGGAGAGGGGATCTGGAAACACCATATATTTT. This codes for CASRERGSGNTIYF.

This clonotype was seen many times. V and J are TRBV4-1 and TRBJ1-5; a possible D gene is TRBD1 (6 bases). Trimming cost V 5 bases and J 3 bases, with 14 bases left between them. In germline, CDR1 is MGHRA, CDR2 YSYEKL. This CDR3 contains 15 residues. CDR3 DNA sequence: TGCGCCAGCAGCAACATCCGGGACACCAATCAGCCCCAGCATTTT. This encodes CASSNIRDTNQPQHF.

The rearrangement links TRBV10-2 to TRBJ2-7, with 8 nucleotides matching TRBD2. The DNA matches TRBJ2-1 better at its end, which makes the J call doubtful. CDR3 length equals 15 residues. Per germline, CDR1 WSHSY and CDR2 SAAADI. The chain's CDR3 is CASSDGAGVLYEQFF. The CDR3 nucleotides read TGCGCCAGCAGTGATGGAGCGGGAGTCCTCTACGAGCAGTTCTTC.

The rearrangement links TRBV5-1 to TRBJ1-2, with 9 positions matching TRBD1. The germline V gene has CDR1 SGHRS and CDR2 YFSETQ. The ends lost 7 bases at V and 2 bases at J; junction bases unmatched: 6. This CDR3 contains 14 residues. The CDR3 loop is CASEDGQGNYGYTF. The CDR3 DNA sequence: TGCGCCAGCGAAGATGGACAGGGGAACTATGGCTACACCTTC.

V is TRBV2 and J is TRBJ2-2; TRBD2 matches at 14 bases. J was trimmed by 9 bases and V by 4 bases; bases with no gene match: 4. This CDR3 is 15 amino acids long. CDR1 is SNHLY and CDR2 is FYNNEI in the germline V gene. The CDR3 DNA is TGTGCCAGCAGTGTGACTAGCGGGAGGGTCCGGGAGCTGTTTTTT. As protein: CASSVTSGRVRELFF. The full variable domain, completed using reference TRBV2 and TRBJ2-2, is EPEVTQTPSHQVTQMGQEVILRCVPISNHLYFYWYRQILGQKVEFLVSFYNNEISEKSEIFDDQFSVERPDGSNFTLKIRSTKLEDSAMYFCASSVTSGRVRELFFGEGSRLTVL.

This clonotype occurred a few times. The V and J genes are TRBV7-2 and TRBJ2-1, with no clear D. V dropped 2 bases and J dropped 0 bases, with 8 bases sitting between them. This CDR3 region has 15 residues. The germline V gene encodes CDR1 SGHTA and CDR2 FQGNSA. The CDR3 coding sequence is TGTGCCAGCAGCTTATTTTACAGCTCCTACAATGAGCAGTTCTTC. Encoded protein: CASSLFYSSYNEQFF.

This clonotype has a handful of counts. The chain has TRBV10-3 and TRBJ1-5, with 11 positions matching TRBD1. CDR1 is ENHRY, CDR2 SYGVKD, per germline. The CDR3 covers 17 residues. Unmatched junction bases numbered 7, after V lost 4 bases and J lost 2 bases. The CDR3 loop reads CAISAMGDRGGNQPQHF. CDR3 in DNA: TGTGCCATCAGTGCGATGGGGGACAGGGGGGGCAATCAGCCCCAGCATTTT.

The chain is built from TRBV10-3 and TRBJ2-7, with TRBD2 matching 10 bases. V gave up 10 bases and J gave up 5 bases; unmatched junction bases: 20. The CDR3 has 17 amino acids. Germline CDR1 reads ENHRY; CDR2 reads SYGVKD. This CDR3 reads CATLDRERAGGPHEQYF. The CDR3, as DNA: TGTGCCACGCTTGACCGCGAACGAGCGGGAGGGCCCCACGAGCAGTACTTC.

This clonotype was found many times. The chain links TRBV5-1 to TRBJ2-1; the D is unclear. V was pared by 4 bases and J by 9 bases, with 8 bases between. In germline, CDR1 is SGHRS, CDR2 YFSETQ. The CDR3 covers 11 residues. DNA of the CDR3: TGCGCCAGCAGCCCGCCGGGTGAGCAGTTCTTC. Translation: CASSPPGEQFF.

The chain has TRBV7-9 and TRBJ2-7; D remains unclear. Per germline, CDR1 SEHNR and CDR2 FQNEAQ (reference sequence). The V end lost 11 bases, the J end lost 0 bases, and 8 bases lay between the germline ends. This CDR3 comprises 11 residues. The CDR3 sequence is CAARSSYEQYF. The CDR3 region has the DNA TGTGCCGCGCGGAGCTCCTACGAGCAGTACTTC.

This clonotype was counted only a few times. V is TRBV11-1 and J is TRBJ2-1, with unresolved D. Germline V gene data show CDR1 as SGHAT and CDR2 as FQDESV (reference sequence). This CDR3 has 15 amino acids. Trimming left V 5 bases short and J 5 bases short, with 16 bases between. The DNA for the CDR3 is TGTGCCAGCAGCATCCCGGCAACCGGGCACAATGAGCAGTTCTTC. The encoded protein is CASSIPATGHNEQFF.

This clonotype was detected many times. The chain carries TRBV5-6 and TRBJ2-1, with TRBD2 as a possible D gene (6 bases). The germline gives CDR1 SGHDT, CDR2 YYEEEE. V lost 4 bases and J lost 7, with 18 bases in between. The CDR3 is made up of 15 amino acids. CDR3 DNA sequence: TGTGCCAGCAGCCGCTGGGACTTGATATGGAATGAGCAGTTCTTC. This sequence encodes CASSRWDLIWNEQFF.

This clonotype was seen ten or more times. V gene TRBV15 combines with J gene TRBJ2-5; either TRBD1 or TRBD2 may supply D (5 bases each). The CDR3 contains 15 residues. Germline CDR1 reads LNHNV; CDR2 reads YYDKDF (reference sequence). V lost 0 bases, J lost 1 base, and 9 bases lay in between. CDR3 residues: CATSRDRGAQETQYF. The DNA for the CDR3 is TGTGCCACCAGCAGAGATAGAGGGGCCCAAGAGACCCAGTACTTC.

The rearrangement uses TRBV29-1 and TRBJ2-5, with 7 bases that match TRBD1. CDR1 is SQVTM, CDR2 ANQGSEA, per germline. The CDR3 covers 13 residues. J gave up 5 bases and V 8 bases, and 11 bases lay outside the gene matches. The CDR3 DNA reads TGCAGCTTAAGGGACAGCCTTAGGGAGACCCAGTACTTC. Its protein product is CSLRDSLRETQYF.